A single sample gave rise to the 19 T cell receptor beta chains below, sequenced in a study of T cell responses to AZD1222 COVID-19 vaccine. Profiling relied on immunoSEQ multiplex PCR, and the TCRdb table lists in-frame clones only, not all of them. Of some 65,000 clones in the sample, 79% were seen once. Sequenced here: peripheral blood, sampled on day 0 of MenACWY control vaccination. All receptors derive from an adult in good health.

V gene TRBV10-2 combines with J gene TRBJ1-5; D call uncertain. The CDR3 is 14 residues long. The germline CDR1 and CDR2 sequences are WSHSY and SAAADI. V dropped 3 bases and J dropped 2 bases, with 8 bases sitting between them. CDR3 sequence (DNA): TGCGCCAGCAGTGAAGACTGGGGCAATCAGCCCCAGCATTTT. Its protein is CASSEDWGNQPQHF.

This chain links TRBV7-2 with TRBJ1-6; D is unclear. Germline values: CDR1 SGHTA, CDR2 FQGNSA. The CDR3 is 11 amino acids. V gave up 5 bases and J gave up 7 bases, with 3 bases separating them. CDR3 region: CASSGNSPLHF. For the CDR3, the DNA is TGTGCCAGCAGCGGAAATTCACCCCTCCACTTT. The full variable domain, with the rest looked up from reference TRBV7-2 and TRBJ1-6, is GAGVSQSPSNKVTEKGKDVELRCDPISGHTALYWYRQSLGQGLEFLIYFQGNSAPDKSGLPSDRFSAERTGGSVSTLTIQRTQQEDSAVYLCASSGNSPLHFGNGTRLTVT.

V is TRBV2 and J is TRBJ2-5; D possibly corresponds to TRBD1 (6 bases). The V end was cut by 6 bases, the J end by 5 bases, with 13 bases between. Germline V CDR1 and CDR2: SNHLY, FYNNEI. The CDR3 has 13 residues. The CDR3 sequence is CASRNRVGETQYF. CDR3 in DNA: TGTGCCAGCAGGAACAGGGTTGGCGAGACCCAGTACTTC.

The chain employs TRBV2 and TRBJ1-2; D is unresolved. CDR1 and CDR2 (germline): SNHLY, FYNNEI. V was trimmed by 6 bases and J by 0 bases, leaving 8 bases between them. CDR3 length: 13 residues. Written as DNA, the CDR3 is TGTGCCAGCAGCCCCGAAACTAACTATGGCTACACCTTC. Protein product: CASSPETNYGYTF.

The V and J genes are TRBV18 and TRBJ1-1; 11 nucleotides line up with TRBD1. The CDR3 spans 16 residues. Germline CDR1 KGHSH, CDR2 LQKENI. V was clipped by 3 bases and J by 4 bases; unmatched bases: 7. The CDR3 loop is CASSPGTGGQGTEAFF. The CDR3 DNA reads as TGTGCCAGCTCACCTGGGACAGGGGGACAGGGCACTGAAGCTTTCTTT.

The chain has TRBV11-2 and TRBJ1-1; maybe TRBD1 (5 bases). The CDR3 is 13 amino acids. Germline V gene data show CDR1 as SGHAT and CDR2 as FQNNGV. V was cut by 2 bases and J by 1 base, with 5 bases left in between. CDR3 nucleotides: TGTGCCAGCAGCTTACAGGGGAACACTGAAGCTTTCTTT. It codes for CASSLQGNTEAFF.

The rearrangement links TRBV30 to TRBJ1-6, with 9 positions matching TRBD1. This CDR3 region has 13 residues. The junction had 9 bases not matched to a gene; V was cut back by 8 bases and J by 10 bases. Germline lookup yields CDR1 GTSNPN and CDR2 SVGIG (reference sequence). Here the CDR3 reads CAQRGQGRSPLHF. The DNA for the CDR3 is TGTGCCCAGCGGGGACAGGGAAGATCACCCCTCCACTTT.

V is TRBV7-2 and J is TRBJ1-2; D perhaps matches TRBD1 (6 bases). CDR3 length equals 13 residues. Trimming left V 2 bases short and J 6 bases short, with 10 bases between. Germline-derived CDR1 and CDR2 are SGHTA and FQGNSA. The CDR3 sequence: CASSLQGLDGYTF. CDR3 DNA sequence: TGTGCCAGCAGCTTACAGGGGCTAGATGGCTACACCTTC.

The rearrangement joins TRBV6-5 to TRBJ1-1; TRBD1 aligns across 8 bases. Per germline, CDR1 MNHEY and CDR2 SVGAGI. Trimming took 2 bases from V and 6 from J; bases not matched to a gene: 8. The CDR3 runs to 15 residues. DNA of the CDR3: TGTGCCAGCAGTTACGTCCAGGGGGCGGGCGCTGAAGCTTTCTTT. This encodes CASSYVQGAGAEAFF.

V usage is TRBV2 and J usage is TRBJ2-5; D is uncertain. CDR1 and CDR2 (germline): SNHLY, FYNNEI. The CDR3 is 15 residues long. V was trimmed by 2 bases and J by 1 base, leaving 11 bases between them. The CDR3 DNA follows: TGTGCCAGCAGTGAAACTGCTACACTCCAAGAGACCCAGTACTTC. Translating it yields CASSETATLQETQYF.

This CDR3 reads CASSLGGPIYEQYF. The DNA of the CDR3 is TGTGCCAGCAGCTTGGGGGGCCCTATTTACGAGCAGTACTTC. J is TRBJ2-7 and V is TRBV7-2; either TRBD1 or TRBD2 may supply D (6 bases each). The CDR3 contains 14 residues. Trimming took 3 bases from V and 4 from J, leaving 13 bases between them. Germline V gives CDR1 SGHTA, CDR2 FQGNSA.

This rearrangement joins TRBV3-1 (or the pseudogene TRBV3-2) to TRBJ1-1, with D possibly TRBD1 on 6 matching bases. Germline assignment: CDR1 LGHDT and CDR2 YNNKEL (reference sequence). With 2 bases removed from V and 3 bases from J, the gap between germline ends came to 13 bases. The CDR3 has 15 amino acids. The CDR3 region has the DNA TGTGCCAGCAGCCAAACCCTCAGGGGTGACACTGAAGCTTTCTTT. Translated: CASSQTLRGDTEAFF.

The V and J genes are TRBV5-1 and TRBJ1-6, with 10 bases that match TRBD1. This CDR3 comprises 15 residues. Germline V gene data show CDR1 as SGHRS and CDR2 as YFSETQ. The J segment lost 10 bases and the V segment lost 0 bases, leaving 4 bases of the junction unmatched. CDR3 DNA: TGCGCCAGCAGCTTGGCGGGACAGGGGTACTCACCCCTCCACTTT. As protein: CASSLAGQGYSPLHF.

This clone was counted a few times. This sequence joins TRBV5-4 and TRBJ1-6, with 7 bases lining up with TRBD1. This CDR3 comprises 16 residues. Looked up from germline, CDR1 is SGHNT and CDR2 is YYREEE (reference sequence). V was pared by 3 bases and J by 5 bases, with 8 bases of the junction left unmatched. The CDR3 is CASSSQGGTHNSPLHF. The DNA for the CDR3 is TGTGCCAGCAGCTCGCAGGGGGGTACTCATAATTCACCCCTCCACTTT.

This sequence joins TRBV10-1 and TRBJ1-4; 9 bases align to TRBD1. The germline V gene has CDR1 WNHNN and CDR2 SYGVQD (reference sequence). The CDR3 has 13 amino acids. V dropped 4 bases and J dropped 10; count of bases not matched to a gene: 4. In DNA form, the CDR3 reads TGCGCCAGCAGTGGGGACAGGGTCGGAAAACTGTTTTTT. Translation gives CASSGDRVGKLFF.

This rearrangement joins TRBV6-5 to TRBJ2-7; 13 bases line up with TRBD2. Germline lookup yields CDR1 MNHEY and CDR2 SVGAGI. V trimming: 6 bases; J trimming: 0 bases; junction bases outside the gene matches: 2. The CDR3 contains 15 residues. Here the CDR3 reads CASSRTSGSSYEQYF. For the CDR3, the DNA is TGTGCCAGCAGCCGGACTAGCGGGAGCTCCTACGAGCAGTACTTC.

CDR3: CASRGQGPSSYNSPLHF. In nucleotides, the CDR3 is TGCGCCAGCAGAGGACAGGGGCCGAGCTCCTATAATTCACCCCTCCACTTT. The V call is TRBV10-2, the J call TRBJ1-6; 9 bases are shared with TRBD1. Germline V gene lookup returns CDR1 WSHSY and CDR2 SAAADI. V shed 6 bases, J shed 0 bases, and the junction held 6 bases outside the gene matches. CDR3 length: 17 amino acids.

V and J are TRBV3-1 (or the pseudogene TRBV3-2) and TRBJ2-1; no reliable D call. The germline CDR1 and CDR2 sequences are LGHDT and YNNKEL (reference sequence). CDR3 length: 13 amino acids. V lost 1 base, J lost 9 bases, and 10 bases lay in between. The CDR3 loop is CASSQVGNSEQFF. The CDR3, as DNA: TGTGCCAGCAGCCAAGTTGGGAATAGTGAGCAGTTCTTC.

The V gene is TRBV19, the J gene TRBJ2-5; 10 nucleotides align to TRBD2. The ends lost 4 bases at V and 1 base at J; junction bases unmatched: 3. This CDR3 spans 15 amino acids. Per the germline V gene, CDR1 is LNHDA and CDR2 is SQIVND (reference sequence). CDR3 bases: TGTGCCAGTAGTAAACTAGCGGGGATCCAAGAGACCCAGTACTTC. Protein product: CASSKLAGIQETQYF.